This TCR beta chain is drawn from a study of T-cell reconstitution after alpha-beta-depleted transplantation in children. Researchers prepared the TCRbeta library using unique molecular identifiers, the study reports. MiXCR, run by TCRdb on the PCR reads, gives a single entry per CDR3 protein. This table has almost 500,000 distinct CDR3 sequences, over 9.5% appearing once. J lost 5 bases, V lost 1 base, and 5 bases had no gene match. Germline CDR1 is MNHEY and CDR2 is SMNVEV (reference sequence). This CDR3 has 15 amino acids. Study outcomes and limitations: T-cell counts and diversity at one year following transplant were attributed mainly to newly produced T cells. The origin of high day-60 TCRbeta diversity in some patients lay in surviving recipient T cells and thymic progenitors. Where alpha-beta T cells came from about two months after transplant was reportedly several hundred expanded graft clones.

At least ten counts were recorded for this clonotype. Its target is unknown. The clonotype was recovered from a child aged 2-15 years with inherited bone marrow failure, due to receive a stem cell transplant. The chain has TRBV27 and TRBJ1-5; 7 bases fit TRBD1. This specimen was PBMCs, taken before TCRalphabeta/CD19-depleted stem cell transplant. The CDR3 protein is CASSLFWGQHQPQHF. The CDR3 DNA reads as TGTGCCAGCAGTTTATTCTGGGGACAGCATCAGCCCCAGCATTTT.